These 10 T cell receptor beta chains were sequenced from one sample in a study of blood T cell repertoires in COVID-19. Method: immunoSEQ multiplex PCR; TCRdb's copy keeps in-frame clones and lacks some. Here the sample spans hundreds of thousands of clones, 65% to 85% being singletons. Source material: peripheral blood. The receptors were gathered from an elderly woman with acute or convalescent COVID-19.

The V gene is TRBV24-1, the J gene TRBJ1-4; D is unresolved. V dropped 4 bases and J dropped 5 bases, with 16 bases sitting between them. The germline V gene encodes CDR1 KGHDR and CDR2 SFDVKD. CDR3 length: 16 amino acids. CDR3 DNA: TGTGCCACCAGTGACTGGACTGACGGAAGGAATGAAAAACTGTTTTTT. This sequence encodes CATSDWTDGRNEKLFF.

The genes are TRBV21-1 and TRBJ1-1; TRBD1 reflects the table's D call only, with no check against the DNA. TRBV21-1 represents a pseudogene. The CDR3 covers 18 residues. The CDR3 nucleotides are TGTGCCAGCAGCGCCTTACAGGGACGTTTAGGCCCGAACACTGAAGCTTTCTTT. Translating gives CASSALQGRLGPNTEAFF.

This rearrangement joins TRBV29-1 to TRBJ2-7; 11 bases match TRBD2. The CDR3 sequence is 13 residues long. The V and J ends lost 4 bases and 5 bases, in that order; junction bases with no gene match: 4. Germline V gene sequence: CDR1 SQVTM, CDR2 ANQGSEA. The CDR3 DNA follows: TGCAGCGTTGTAGCGGGGGGGCCCCACGAGCAGTACTTC. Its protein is CSVVAGGPHEQYF.

CDR3 in amino acids: CASSSRPTGDQPQHF. The CDR3 DNA reads TGTGCCAGTAGCTCCCGCCCGACAGGGGATCAGCCCCAGCATTTT. V gene TRBV19 combines with J gene TRBJ1-5, with 8 positions matching TRBD1. J lost 5 bases, V lost 6 bases, and 9 bases had no gene match. Per germline, CDR1 LNHDA and CDR2 SQIVND (reference sequence). The length of the CDR3 is 15 residues. The full variable domain, its missing parts supplied by reference TRBV19 and TRBJ1-5, is DGGITQSPKYLFRKEGQNVTLSCEQNLNHDAMYWYRQDPGQGLRLIYYSQIVNDFQKGDIAEGYSVSREKKESFPLTVTSAQKNPTAFYLCASSSRPTGDQPQHFGDGTRLSIL.

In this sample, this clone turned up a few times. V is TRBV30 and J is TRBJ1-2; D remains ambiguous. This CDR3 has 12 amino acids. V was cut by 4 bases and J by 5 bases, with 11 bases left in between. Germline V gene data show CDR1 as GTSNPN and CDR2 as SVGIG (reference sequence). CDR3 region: CAWKRGGYGYTF. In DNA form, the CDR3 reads TGTGCCTGGAAAAGAGGAGGGTATGGCTACACCTTC. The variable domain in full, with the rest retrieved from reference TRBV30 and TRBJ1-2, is SQTIHQWPATLVQPVGSPLSLECTVEGTSNPNLYWYRQAAGRGLQLLFYSVGIGQISSEVPQNLSASRPQDRQFILSSKKLLLSDSGFYLCAWKRGGYGYTFGSGTRLTVV.

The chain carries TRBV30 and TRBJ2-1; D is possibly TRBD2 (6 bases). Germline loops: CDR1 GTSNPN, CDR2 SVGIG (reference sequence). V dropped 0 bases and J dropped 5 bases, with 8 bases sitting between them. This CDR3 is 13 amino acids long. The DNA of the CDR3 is TGTGCCTGGAGTGTAAGGAGGGACAATGAGCAGTTCTTC. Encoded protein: CAWSVRRDNEQFF.

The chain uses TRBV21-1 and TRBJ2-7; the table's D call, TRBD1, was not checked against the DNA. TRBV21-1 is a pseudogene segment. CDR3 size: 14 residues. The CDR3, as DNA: TGTGCCAGCCGACGGCTATGGGGCCGATACGAGCAGTACTTC. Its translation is CASRRLWGRYEQYF.

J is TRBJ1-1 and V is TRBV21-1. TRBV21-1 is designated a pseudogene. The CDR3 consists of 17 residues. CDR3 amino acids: CASSKGGQGRSNTEAFF. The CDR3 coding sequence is TGTGCCAGCAGCAAGGGGGGTCAGGGACGGTCGAACACTGAAGCTTTCTTT.

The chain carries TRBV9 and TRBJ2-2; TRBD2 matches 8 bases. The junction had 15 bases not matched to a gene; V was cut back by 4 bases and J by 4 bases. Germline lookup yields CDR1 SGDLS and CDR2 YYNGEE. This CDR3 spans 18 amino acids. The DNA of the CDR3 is TGTGCCAGCAGCCTTTTTAGCGGGACTCAAGGGGGCACCGGGGAGCTGTTTTTT. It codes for CASSLFSGTQGGTGELFF. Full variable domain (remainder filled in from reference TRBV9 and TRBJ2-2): DSGVTQTPKHLITATGQRVTLRCSPRSGDLSVYWYQQSLDQGLQFLIQYYNGEERAKGNILERFSAQQFPDLHSELNLSSLELGDSALYFCASSLFSGTQGGTGELFFGEGSRLTVL.

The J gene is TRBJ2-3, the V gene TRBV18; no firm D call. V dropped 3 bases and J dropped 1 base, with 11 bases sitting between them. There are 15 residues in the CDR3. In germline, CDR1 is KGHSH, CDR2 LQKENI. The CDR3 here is CASSPRAEGTDTQYF. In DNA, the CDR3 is TGTGCCAGCTCACCCCGCGCTGAGGGCACAGATACGCAGTATTTT.